This section outlines one TCR beta chain sequence together with its context. Its antigen is undetermined. The PCR had 60 Vbeta and 13 Jbeta primers. Only in-frame clones appear in the TCRdb table, and some are missing; sequencing was by immunoSEQ multiplex PCR. The sample lists more than 80,000 clones, 78% occurring once. The sample comes from a study of cytomegalovirus exposure and HLA in healthy donors. Study findings and constraints: According to an earlier analysis, most TCR beta V segments yielded productive rearrangements about 90% or about 30% of the time. In a later analysis, TCR beta V- and J-gene trimming showed a link to a missense DCLRE1C variant.

Germline V gene lookup returns CDR1 ENHRY and CDR2 SYGVKD. V was trimmed by 4 bases and J by 0 bases, leaving 10 bases between them. CDR3 length: 15 residues. The sequencing input was PBMCs. The chain recombines TRBV10-3 with TRBJ2-1; D is ambiguous. This clonotype was sampled from a woman in her thirties or forties in good health and CMV-seropositive. The CDR3 spells CAISVTQSSYNEQFF. The CDR3 DNA sequence: TGTGCCATCAGTGTGACACAGAGCTCCTACAATGAGCAGTTCTTC.